The 10 T cell receptor beta chains listed next were all sequenced from one sample in a study of CD8 T cells in ankylosing spondylitis. Study results and caveats: The study identified a TCR beta motif of under 10 highly homologous variants that appeared characteristic of ankylosing spondylitis blood.

MiXCR was run by TCRdb on the 5' RACE reads, yielding one entry per CDR3 protein. The sample gives about 480,000 distinct CDR3 sequences, 15% to 20% of which show up once; over 1% is in the top ten. Their specific antigens are unknown. Sequencing input: blood, either unsorted or a sorted T cell fraction (not recorded which). These receptors all come from a male donor with ankylosing spondylitis.

In this sample, this clonotype turned up a few times. As DNA, the CDR3 is TGTGCCAGCAGTTCGAGCCGGGACAGCTATGGCTACACCTTC. This translates into CASSSSRDSYGYTF. This chain joins TRBV6-5 and TRBJ1-2; TRBD1 agrees at 7 bases. J lost 4 bases, V lost 4 bases, and 6 bases had no gene match. CDR1 MNHEY and CDR2 SVGAGI come from the germline V gene. This CDR3 contains 14 residues.

V usage is TRBV5-1 and J usage is TRBJ1-6; D gene uncertain. Trimming removed 3 bases from V and 8 bases from J, with 12 bases in between. The CDR3 has 14 residues. Germline V gene lookup returns CDR1 SGHRS and CDR2 YFSETQ. This CDR3 reads CASSWGDNDSPLHF. The DNA of the CDR3 is TGCGCCAGCAGCTGGGGAGACAATGATTCACCCCTCCACTTT.

In its sample, this clonotype was seen many times. This chain uses TRBV5-1 with TRBJ1-3; the D is unclear. CDR3 length equals 16 residues. Between the trimmed V and J ends, which lost 0 bases and 3 bases, there was a span of 13 bases. Germline values: CDR1 SGHRS, CDR2 YFSETQ. CDR3 nucleotides: TGCGCCAGCAGCTTGGTCGGACCGGACTTTGGAAACACCATATATTTT. Translating gives CASSLVGPDFGNTIYF.

At least ten counts were recorded for this clonotype. The chain uses TRBV6-1 and TRBJ1-3, with D possibly matching TRBD1 (5 bases). CDR1 is MNHNS and CDR2 is SASEGT in the germline V gene. The CDR3 runs 13 residues. Trimming removed 7 bases at V and 8 bases at J, with 15 bases between. The CDR3 DNA reads as TGTGCCAGCAAAGAGACAGCGGTTGACACCATATATTTT. It codes for CASKETAVDTIYF.

The CDR3: CSAVRGTLYNEQFF. The CDR3 DNA is TGCAGTGCCGTACGCGGGACACTCTACAATGAGCAGTTCTTC. The rearrangement links TRBV20-1 to TRBJ2-1; either TRBD1 or TRBD2 may fit D (6 bases each). This CDR3 comprises 14 residues. The germline gives CDR1 DFQATT, CDR2 SNEGSKA (reference sequence). Trimming removed 6 bases from V and 3 bases from J, with 15 bases in between.

This clonotype was detected a few times. V is TRBV11-2 and J is TRBJ1-1; the match to TRBD1 covers 7 bases. Germline V lookup: CDR1 SGHAT, CDR2 FQNNGV. The CDR3 length is 15 residues. With V trimmed by 4 bases and J by 1 base, 6 bases remained unmatched. CDR3 bases: TGTGCCAGCAGCTCGAGGACAGGATCGAACACTGAAGCTTTCTTT. Its translation is CASSSRTGSNTEAFF.

V is TRBV18 and J is TRBJ1-2; no reliable D call. Trimming shortened V by 2 bases and J by 8 bases, and 12 bases separated the two germline ends. Germline values: CDR1 KGHSH, CDR2 LQKENI. The CDR3 extends over 13 amino acids. The CDR3: CASSPEGGRGYTF. The CDR3 nucleotides are TGTGCCAGCTCACCAGAGGGCGGGCGAGGCTACACCTTC.

The gene calls are TRBV18 and TRBJ1-4, with a weak D call TRBD1 (5 bases). V was shortened by 2 bases and J by 5 bases, with 15 bases between the two germline ends. The CDR3 contains 16 residues. Germline V gene data show CDR1 as KGHSH and CDR2 as LQKENI. The CDR3: CASSPGGGRRNEKLFF. CDR3 sequence (DNA): TGTGCCAGCTCACCAGGTGGGGGACGCAGGAATGAAAAACTGTTTTTT.

This clonotype has ten or more counts. J is TRBJ2-3 and V is TRBV12-3 or TRBV12-4, with D perhaps matching TRBD2 (6 bases). This CDR3 is built from 13 residues. V was cut by 2 bases and J by 6 bases, with 9 bases left in between. CDR3 region: CASSLREADTQYF. In DNA form, the CDR3 reads TGTGCCAGCAGTTTAAGGGAGGCCGATACGCAGTATTTT.

This clonotype was counted a few times. The V call is TRBV10-3, the J call TRBJ1-2, with 7 bases fitting TRBD1. Losses at the gene ends were 4 bases for V and 4 bases for J; bases not matched to a gene: 9. The germline CDR1 and CDR2 sequences are ENHRY and SYGVKD. CDR3 size: 15 residues. CDR3 DNA sequence: TGTGCCATCAGTGTAGGGGACAGATCGACCTATGGCTACACCTTC. Its protein product is CAISVGDRSTYGYTF.